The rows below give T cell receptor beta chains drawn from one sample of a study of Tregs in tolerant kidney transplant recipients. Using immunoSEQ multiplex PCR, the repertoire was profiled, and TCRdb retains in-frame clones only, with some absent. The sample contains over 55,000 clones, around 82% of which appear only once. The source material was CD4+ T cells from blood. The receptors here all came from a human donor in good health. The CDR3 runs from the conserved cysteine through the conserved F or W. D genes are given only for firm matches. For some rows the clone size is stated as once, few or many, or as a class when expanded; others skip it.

TGTGCCAGCAGTGAAGCAGGCGGTAAAGCTAACTATGGCTACACCTTC,CASSEAGGKANYGYTF,TRBV6-1,TRBJ1-2,-,-
TGTGCCAGCAGTGTTAGCGGGAGGGTTGCCCACGAGCAGTACTTC,CASSVSGRVAHEQYF,TRBV25-1,TRBJ2-7,TRBD2,-
TGTGCCGCCCCCTGGAACACCGGGGAGCTGTTTTTT,CAAPWNTGELFF,TRBV7-2,TRBJ2-2,-,-
TGTGCCAGCAGCTTAGCCCCCGGGCCCACAGATACGCAGTATTTT,CASSLAPGPTDTQYF,TRBV11-2,TRBJ2-3,-,-
TGTGCCAGCAGTTTATCTACTAGCGGGTTATACGAGCAGTACTTC,CASSLSTSGLYEQYF,TRBV27,TRBJ2-7,TRBD2,-
TGTGCCAGTAGTATTGGGGGGACAGGGTCGGGCAATCAGCCCCAGCATTTT,CASSIGGTGSGNQPQHF,TRBV19,TRBJ1-5,TRBD1,-
TGTGCCAGCAGCTTTCCCCTCCTAACGGGAACAATCGCCGGGGAGCTGTTTTTT,CASSFPLLTGTIAGELFF,TRBV7-9,TRBJ2-2,-,-
TGTGCCAGCAGCTCCCTCGGAGGGTTCGGCGAGCAGTACTTC,CASSSLGGFGEQYF,TRBV7-9,TRBJ2-7,-,-
TGCGCCAGCAGCCAAGAATACGAGCAGTACTTC,CASSQEYEQYF,TRBV4-1,TRBJ2-7,-,-
TGTGCCAGCAGACGCGGGACCCCCCTAAACAATGAGCAGTTCTTC,CASRRGTPLNNEQFF,TRBV6-5,TRBJ2-1,-,-
TGTGCCAGCAGCCCTCCGACTAGCCCCGAGACCCAGTACTTC,CASSPPTSPETQYF,TRBV7-9,TRBJ2-5,TRBD2,-
TGTGCCAGCAGCTTTTTCAAAGAGACCCAGTACTTC,CASSFFKETQYF,TRBV7-6,TRBJ2-5,-,-
TGTGCCAGCAGCTTGGCGGGGTCTCAAAACATTCAGTACTTC,CASSLAGSQNIQYF,TRBV5-4,TRBJ2-4,-,-
TGTGCCAGCAGCCAGGCGACAGGGGGCGAGCAGTACTTC,CASSQATGGEQYF,TRBV14,TRBJ2-7,TRBD1,-
TGTGCCAGCAGCGTAGTTAGCCAGGGACTAGCGCCTTACAATGAGCAGTTCTTC,CASSVVSQGLAPYNEQFF,TRBV9,TRBJ2-1,TRBD2,-
TGTGCCAGCAGCTTACCCCCGGGGAGGGGCGGGCAGTTCTTC,CASSLPPGRGGQFF,TRBV11-3,TRBJ2-1,TRBD2,few
TGTGCCAGCAGCCTCCTTGGGGCGGGAGGTCCAGATACGCAGTATTTT,CASSLLGAGGPDTQYF,TRBV5-8,TRBJ2-3,TRBD2,-
TGTGCCAGCAACCGACCCCCAGGGGATGGAAATGGCTACACCTTC,CASNRPPGDGNGYTF,TRBV27,TRBJ1-2,-,-
TGTGCCAGCAGTCTACACCTAGGGGGGGGTTACAATGAGCAGTTCTTC,CASSLHLGGGYNEQFF,TRBV7-9,TRBJ2-1,-,-
TGTGCCAGCAGCCCCCCAATTCGGTTAGGTGGGAATGAGCAGTTCTTC,CASSPPIRLGGNEQFF,TRBV7-9,TRBJ2-1,-,-
TGCGCCAGCAGCCAATTTAGAGGGGCCACCGGGGAGCTGTTTTTT,CASSQFRGATGELFF,TRBV4-1,TRBJ2-2,-,medium-sized
TGTGCCAGCGGGTCCCCGGTTCGGGCTAATGAAAAACTGTTTTTT,CASGSPVRANEKLFF,TRBV2,TRBJ1-4,-,-
TGTGCCTGGAATAGGGGAGGCAACACTGAAGCTTTCTTT,CAWNRGGNTEAFF,TRBV30,TRBJ1-1,-,-
TGTGCCATCAGGCCGGCGGGGTACGAGCAGTACTTC,CAIRPAGYEQYF,TRBV10-3,TRBJ2-7,-,-
TGCGCCAGCAGCCAAGAGCTAGTAGAAAACTACAATGAGCAGTTCTTC,CASSQELVENYNEQFF,TRBV4-1,TRBJ2-1,-,-
TGTGCCAGCAGTTTGGGGGGCACCTACGAGCAGTACTTC,CASSLGGTYEQYF,TRBV6-6,TRBJ2-7,-,-
TGTGCCAGTAGTAGGGTAGGGGGCAATCAGCCCCAGCATTTT,CASSRVGGNQPQHF,TRBV19,TRBJ1-5,-,few
TGCGCCAGCAGCCAAGATCTCAAGCTTGGCAGGTCCAGTATTGCAACTAATGAAAAACTGTTTTTT,CASSQDLKLGRSSIATNEKLFF,TRBV4-3,TRBJ1-4,-,-
TGTGCCAGCAGCTTCAGGGGGAGGAATGAGCAGTTCTTC,CASSFRGRNEQFF,TRBV7-2,TRBJ2-1,-,-
TGTGCCAGCAGCAAATCAAATAAAGGGTTCCCCCTTGAGCAGTTCTTC,CASSKSNKGFPLEQFF,TRBV21-1,TRBJ2-1,-,-
TGTGCCATCAGTGAGACTAGCGGGGGGAATGAGCAGTTCTTC,CAISETSGGNEQFF,TRBV10-3,TRBJ2-1,TRBD2,-
TGTGCCAGCAGCTTGGGGGGTAACTCCTACAATGAGCAGTTCTTC,CASSLGGNSYNEQFF,TRBV5-4,TRBJ2-1,-,-
TGTGCCAGCAGACGCATCGGGAGCTCCTACAATGAGCAGTTCTTC,CASRRIGSSYNEQFF,TRBV11-2,TRBJ2-1,-,-
TGTGCCAGCAGCTTAGGAGGAACTATACGCTACAATGAGCAGTTCTTC,CASSLGGTIRYNEQFF,TRBV11-3,TRBJ2-1,-,-
TGTGCCAGCTCACCGGAGGGGGGGCCAGATACGCAGTATTTT,CASSPEGGPDTQYF,TRBV18,TRBJ2-3,-,-
TGTGCCAGCAGCTACAATAGCGGGAACACCGGGGAGCTGTTTTTT,CASSYNSGNTGELFF,TRBV7-2,TRBJ2-2,-,-
TGCGCCAGCAGCTTGGACAGGGCGGAGACCCAGTACTTC,CASSLDRAETQYF,TRBV5-1,TRBJ2-5,-,-
TGTGCTAGTGGTAACAGGGGGTTAGCTAACTATGGCTACACCTTC,CASGNRGLANYGYTF,TRBV12-5,TRBJ1-2,TRBD1,-
TGTGCCAGCAGCTTAGTCCCATACAATGAGCAGTTCTTC,CASSLVPYNEQFF,TRBV11-3,TRBJ2-1,-,few
TGTGCCAGCAGCGGACAGATCTCCTACGAGCAGTACTTC,CASSGQISYEQYF,TRBV6-5,TRBJ2-7,-,-
TGTGCCAGCAGCTTAGTAGGTAGAGCCAAAAACATTCAGTACTTC,CASSLVGRAKNIQYF,TRBV11-2,TRBJ2-4,-,-
TGTGCCAGCAGTGAAGCCCGCAGCGGGAGTGGATGGCAGTACTTC,CASSEARSGSGWQYF,TRBV2,TRBJ2-7,TRBD2,-
TGCACCAGCAGCCAAGAACAGAGCGTGGGGCGGGGGGAACAAGAGACCCAGTACTTC,CTSSQEQSVGRGEQETQYF,TRBV1,TRBJ2-5,-,-
TGTGCCAGCAGTGAAGCGCTTCCTAGCGGGGGCCTTTTTTGGCCCTACGAGCAGTACTTC,CASSEALPSGGLFWPYEQYF,TRBV6-1,TRBJ2-7,TRBD2,once
TGTGCCAGCAGCTTGAGGACAGGGGGAAGAGGCACTGAAGCTTTCTTT,CASSLRTGGRGTEAFF,TRBV5-6,TRBJ1-1,TRBD1,-
TGTGCCAGCAGACCTAACCGAACTAGCGGGAGAAGGAACGAGCAGTACTTC,CASRPNRTSGRRNEQYF,TRBV7-8,TRBJ2-7,TRBD2,-
TGTGCCAGCAGCAGCCGGCCGACCCGAGGGGCTTTCTTT,CASSSRPTRGAFF,TRBV7-2,TRBJ1-1,-,-
TGTGCCAGCTCACCAAGGAGGGTTGGAGAAAAACTGTTTTTT,CASSPRRVGEKLFF,TRBV18,TRBJ1-4,-,-
TGTGCCAGCAGCCTCGCGCAGGGCGCGGGAAACCTGGATAATTACGAGCAGTACTTC,CASSLAQGAGNLDNYEQYF,TRBV4-2,TRBJ2-7,-,-
TGTGCCAGCTCACCAAATCGGTCGGGGAATAATTCACCCCTCCACTTT,CASSPNRSGNNSPLHF,TRBV18,TRBJ1-6,-,-
TGTGCCAGCAGTCTGAGCGGGAGGGCCGCAGATACGCAGTATTTT,CASSLSGRAADTQYF,TRBV6-1,TRBJ2-3,TRBD2,few
TGTGCCAGCGCAACGGCGGGAGGCACAGATACGCAGTATTTT,CASATAGGTDTQYF,TRBV5-4,TRBJ2-3,TRBD2,-
TGCGCCAGCAGCCTTCAGGGGTTCCGAGAGACCCAGTACTTC,CASSLQGFRETQYF,TRBV5-1,TRBJ2-5,-,-
TGTGCCAGCAGAGGATCTCCGAACACTGAAGCTTTCTTT,CASRGSPNTEAFF,TRBV7-3,TRBJ1-1,-,-